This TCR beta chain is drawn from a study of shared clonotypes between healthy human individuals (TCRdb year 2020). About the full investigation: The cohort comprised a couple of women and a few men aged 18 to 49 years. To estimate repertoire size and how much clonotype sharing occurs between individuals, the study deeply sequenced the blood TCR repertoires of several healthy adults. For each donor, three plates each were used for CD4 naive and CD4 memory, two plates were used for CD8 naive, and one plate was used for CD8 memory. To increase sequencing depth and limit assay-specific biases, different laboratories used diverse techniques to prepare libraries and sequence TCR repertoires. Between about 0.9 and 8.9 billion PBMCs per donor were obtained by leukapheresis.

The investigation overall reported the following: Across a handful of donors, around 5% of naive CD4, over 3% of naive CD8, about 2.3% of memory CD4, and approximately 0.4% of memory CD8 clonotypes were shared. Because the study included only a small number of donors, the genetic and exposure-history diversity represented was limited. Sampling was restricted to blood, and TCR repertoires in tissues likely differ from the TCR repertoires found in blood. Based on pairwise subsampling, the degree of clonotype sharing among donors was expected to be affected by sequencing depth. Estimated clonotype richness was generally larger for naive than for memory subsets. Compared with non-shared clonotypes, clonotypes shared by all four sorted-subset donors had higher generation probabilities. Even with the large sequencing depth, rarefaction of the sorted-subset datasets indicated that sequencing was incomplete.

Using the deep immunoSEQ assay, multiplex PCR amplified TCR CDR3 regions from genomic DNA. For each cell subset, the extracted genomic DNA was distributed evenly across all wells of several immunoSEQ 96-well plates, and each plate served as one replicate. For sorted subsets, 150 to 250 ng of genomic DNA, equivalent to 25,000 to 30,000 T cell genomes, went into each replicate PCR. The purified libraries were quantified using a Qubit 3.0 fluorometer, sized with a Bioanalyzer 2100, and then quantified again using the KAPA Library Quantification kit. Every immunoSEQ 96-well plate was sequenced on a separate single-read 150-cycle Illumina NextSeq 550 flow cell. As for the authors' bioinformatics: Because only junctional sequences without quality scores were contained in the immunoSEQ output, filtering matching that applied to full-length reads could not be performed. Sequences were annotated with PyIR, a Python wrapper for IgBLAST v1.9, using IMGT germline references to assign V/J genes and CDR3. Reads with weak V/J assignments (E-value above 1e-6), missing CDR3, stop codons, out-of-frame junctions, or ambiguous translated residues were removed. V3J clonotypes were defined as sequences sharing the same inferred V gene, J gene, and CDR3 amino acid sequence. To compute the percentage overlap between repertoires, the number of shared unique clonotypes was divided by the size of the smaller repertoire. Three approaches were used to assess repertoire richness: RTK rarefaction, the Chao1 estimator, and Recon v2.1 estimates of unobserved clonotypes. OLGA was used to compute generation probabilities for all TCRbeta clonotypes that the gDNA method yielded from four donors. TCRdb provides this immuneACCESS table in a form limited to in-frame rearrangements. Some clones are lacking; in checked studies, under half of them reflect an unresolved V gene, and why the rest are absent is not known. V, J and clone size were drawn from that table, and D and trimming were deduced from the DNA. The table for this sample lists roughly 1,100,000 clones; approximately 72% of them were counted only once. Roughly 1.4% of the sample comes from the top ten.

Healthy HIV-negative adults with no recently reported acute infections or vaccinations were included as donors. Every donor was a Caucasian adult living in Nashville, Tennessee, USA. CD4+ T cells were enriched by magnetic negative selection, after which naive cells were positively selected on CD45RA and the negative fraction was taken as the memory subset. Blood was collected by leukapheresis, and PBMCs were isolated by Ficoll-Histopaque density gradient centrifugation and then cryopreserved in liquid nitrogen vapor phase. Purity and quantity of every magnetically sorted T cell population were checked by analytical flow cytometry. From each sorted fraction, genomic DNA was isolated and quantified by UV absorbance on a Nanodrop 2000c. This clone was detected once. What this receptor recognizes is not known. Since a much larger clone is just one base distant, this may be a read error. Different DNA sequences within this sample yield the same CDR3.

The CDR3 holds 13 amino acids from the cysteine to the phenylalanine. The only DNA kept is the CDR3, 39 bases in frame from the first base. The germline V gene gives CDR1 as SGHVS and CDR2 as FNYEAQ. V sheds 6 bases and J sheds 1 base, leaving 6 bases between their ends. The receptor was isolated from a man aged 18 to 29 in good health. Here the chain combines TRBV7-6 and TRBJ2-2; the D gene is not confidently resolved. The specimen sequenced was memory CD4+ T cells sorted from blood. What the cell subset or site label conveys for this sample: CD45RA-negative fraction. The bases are TGTGCCAGCAGTTGGGGGAACACCGGGGAGCTGTTTTTT. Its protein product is CASSWGNTGELFF.